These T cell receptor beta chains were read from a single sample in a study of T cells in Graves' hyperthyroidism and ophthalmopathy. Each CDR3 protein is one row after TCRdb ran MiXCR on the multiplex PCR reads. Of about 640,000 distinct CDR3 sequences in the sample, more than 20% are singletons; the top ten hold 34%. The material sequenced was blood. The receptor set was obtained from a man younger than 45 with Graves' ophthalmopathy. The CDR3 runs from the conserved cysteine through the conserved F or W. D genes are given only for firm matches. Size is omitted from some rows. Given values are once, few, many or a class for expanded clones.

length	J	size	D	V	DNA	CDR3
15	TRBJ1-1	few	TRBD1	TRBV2	TGTGCCAGCGCATTAGACAGGGGGGCTGTCACTGAAGCTTTCTTT	CASALDRGAVTEAFF
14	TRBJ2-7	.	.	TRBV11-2	TGTGCCAGCAGCTTAAGAGGGTTTCCTTACGAGCAGTACTTC	CASSLRGFPYEQYF
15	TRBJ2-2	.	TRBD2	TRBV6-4	TGTGCCAGCACCGGACTAGCGGGACTAGCCGGGGAGCTGTTTTTT	CASTGLAGLAGELFF
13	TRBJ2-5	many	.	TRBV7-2	TGTGCCAGCAGCTTAGTACAGGAGGAGACCCAGTACTTC	CASSLVQEETQYF
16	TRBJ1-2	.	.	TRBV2	TGTGCCAGCGGACGGGGCCGGGGGGAAGTTCTGGATGGCTACACCTTC	CASGRGRGEVLDGYTF
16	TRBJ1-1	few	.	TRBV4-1	TGCGCCAGCAGCCCAGTACCGGCGGGGTCTAACACTGAAGCTTTCTTT	CASSPVPAGSNTEAFF
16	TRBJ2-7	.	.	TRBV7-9	TGTGCCAGCAGCTTTGTCGGCCGGGGCCGCCACTACGAGCAGTACTTC	CASSFVGRGRHYEQYF
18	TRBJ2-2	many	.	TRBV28	TGTGCCAGCAGTTTCAGGGGAGGGCTAGCGAGGGACACCGGGGAGCTGTTTTTT	CASSFRGGLARDTGELFF
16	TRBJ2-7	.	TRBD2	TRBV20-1	TGCAGTGCGCCCCCCGGGACTAGCGGAAACCACTACGAGCAGTACTTC	CSAPPGTSGNHYEQYF
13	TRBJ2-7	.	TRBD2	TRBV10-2	TGCGCCAGCAACCGAGCGGGAGTCAACGAGCAGTACTTC	CASNRAGVNEQYF
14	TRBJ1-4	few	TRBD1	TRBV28	TGTGCCATCAGCCCTGGACAGGCTAATGAAAAACTGTTTTTT	CAISPGQANEKLFF
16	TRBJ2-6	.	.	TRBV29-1	TGCAGCGTTGAAGTTTTAGCGACCTCTGGGGCCAACGTCCTGACTTTC	CSVEVLATSGANVLTF
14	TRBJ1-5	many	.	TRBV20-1	TGCAGTGGCAACAACGGGCCCCAAAATCAGCCCCAGCATTTT	CSGNNGPQNQPQHF
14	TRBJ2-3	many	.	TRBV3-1	TGTGCCAGCAGCCAAGGACCTCGCACAGATACGCAGTATTTT	CASSQGPRTDTQYF
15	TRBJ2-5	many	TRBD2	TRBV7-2	TGTGCCAGCAGCTTAGGTCCGCGGGAGGTTGAGACCCAGTACTTC	CASSLGPREVETQYF
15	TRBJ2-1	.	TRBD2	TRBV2	TGTGCCAGTAAACTCGGGGCGGGGGGCATCAATGAGCAGTTCTTC	CASKLGAGGINEQFF
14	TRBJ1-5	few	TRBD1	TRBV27	TGTGGGACAGGGCCCCTAGGCGTGGGTCAGCCCCAGCATTTT	CGTGPLGVGQPQHF
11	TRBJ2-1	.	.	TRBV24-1	TGTGCCACCAGTGGACGGGCTTGTAGGTTCTTC	CATSGRACRFF
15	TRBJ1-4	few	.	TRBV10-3	TGTGCCATCAGTGAGTCAAGAGGGGTCAATGAAAAACTGTTTTTT	CAISESRGVNEKLFF
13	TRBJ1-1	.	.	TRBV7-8	TGTGCCAGCAGCTTAGGGGGTACCCTCATCCCTTTCTTT	CASSLGGTLIPFF
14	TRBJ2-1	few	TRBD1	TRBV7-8	TGTGCCAGCAGCTCAGGACAGGGGGGAATTGAGCAGTTCTTC	CASSSGQGGIEQFF
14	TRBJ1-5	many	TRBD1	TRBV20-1	TGCAGTGCTAAGACAGGGGCGGTAGATCAGCCCCAGCATTTT	CSAKTGAVDQPQHF
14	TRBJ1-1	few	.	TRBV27	TGTGCCAGCAGTTTCCAAGGGGTTGGCACTGAAGCTTTCTTT	CASSFQGVGTEAFF
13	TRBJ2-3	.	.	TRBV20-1	TGCAGTGCCCCGACTAATCCCACAGATACGCAGTATTTT	CSAPTNPTDTQYF
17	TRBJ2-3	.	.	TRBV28	TGTGCCAGCAGTTTACCCCCAGGGACACCTGGTAGGGATACGCAGTATTTT	CASSLPPGTPGRDTQYF
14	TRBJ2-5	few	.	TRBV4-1	TGCGCCAGCAGCGAACTAGCTCTGGTAGAGACCCAGTACTTC	CASSELALVETQYF
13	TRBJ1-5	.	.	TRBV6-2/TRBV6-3	TGTGCCAGCAGAGACAGGATTGATCAGCCCCAGCATTTT	CASRDRIDQPQHF
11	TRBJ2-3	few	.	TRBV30	TGTGCCTGGACCCAGGGGAGTACGCAGTATTTT	CAWTQGSTQYF
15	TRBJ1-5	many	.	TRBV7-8	TGTGCCAGCAGCCCCCTCGGGAGTAGCAATCAGCCCCAGCATTTT	CASSPLGSSNQPQHF
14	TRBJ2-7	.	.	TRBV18	TGTGCCAGCTCACCACAGGCAGGGGAGTACGAGCAGTACTTC	CASSPQAGEYEQYF
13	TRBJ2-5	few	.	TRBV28	TGTGCCAGCAGACCAGGGGTGGTGGAGACCCAGTACTTC	CASRPGVVETQYF
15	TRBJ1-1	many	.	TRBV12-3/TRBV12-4	TGTGCCAGCAGTTCCCCTAGGGGTATGGGCACTGAAGCTTTCTTT	CASSSPRGMGTEAFF
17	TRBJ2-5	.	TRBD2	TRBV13	TGTGCCAGCAGCTTAGGACTAGCGGGAGCCGCCAGGGAGACCCAGTACTTC	CASSLGLAGAARETQYF
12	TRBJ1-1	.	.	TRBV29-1	TGCAGCGTTGAGTCGGGGGGCACTGAAGCTTTCTTT	CSVESGGTEAFF
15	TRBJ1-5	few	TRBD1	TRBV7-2	TGTGCCAGCAGCTTAGGACAGGGGACCCATCAGCCCCAGCATTTT	CASSLGQGTHQPQHF
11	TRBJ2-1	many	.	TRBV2	TGTGCCAGCAGTGACGTAAGTGAGCAGTTCTTC	CASSDVSEQFF
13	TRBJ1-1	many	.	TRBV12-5	TGTGCTAGTGGTTTGGAGAGGAACACTGAAGCTTTCTTT	CASGLERNTEAFF
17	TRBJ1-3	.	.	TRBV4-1	TGCGCCAGCAGCCAAGAGGGCCGCTCGAGCTCTGGAAACACCATATATTTT	CASSQEGRSSSGNTIYF
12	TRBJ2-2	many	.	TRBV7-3	TGTGCCAGCAGCCAAAGGGCCGGGGAGCTGTTTTTT	CASSQRAGELFF
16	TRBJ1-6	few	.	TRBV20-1	TGCAGTGCTAGAGATCGACAGACTTCCTATAATTCACCCCTCCACTTT	CSARDRQTSYNSPLHF
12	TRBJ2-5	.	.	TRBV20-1	TGCAGTGTGGGGGCCGGGAGAGAGACCCAGTACTTC	CSVGAGRETQYF
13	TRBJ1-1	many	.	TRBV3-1	TGTGCCAGCAGCCAAGTTTGGAACACTGAAGCTTTCTTT	CASSQVWNTEAFF
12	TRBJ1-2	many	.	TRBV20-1	TGCAGTGCCGAACGGGGGACATATGGCTACACCTTC	CSAERGTYGYTF
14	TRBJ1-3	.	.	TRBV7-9	TGTGCCAGCAGCTCAACTATCGATGGAAACACCGTATATTTT	CASSSTIDGNTVYF
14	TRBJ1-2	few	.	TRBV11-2	TGTGCCAGCAGCTTGGAACGACATCTACATGGCTACACCTTC	CASSLERHLHGYTF
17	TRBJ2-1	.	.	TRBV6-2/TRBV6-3	TGTGCCAGCAGTGATACCCTAGGGGGGAGCTCCTACAATGAGCAGTTCTTC	CASSDTLGGSSYNEQFF
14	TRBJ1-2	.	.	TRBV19	TGTGCCAGTAGTCCCTCCGTTTCTAACTATGGCTACACCTTC	CASSPSVSNYGYTF
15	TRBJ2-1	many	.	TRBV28	TGTGCCAGCACCGTTATACCAACCTCCTACAATGAGCAGTTCTTC	CASTVIPTSYNEQFF
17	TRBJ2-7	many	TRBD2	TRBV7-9	TGTGCCAGCAGCTCCCGCGCGGTAGCGGGAGACCCCTACGAGCAGTACTTC	CASSSRAVAGDPYEQYF